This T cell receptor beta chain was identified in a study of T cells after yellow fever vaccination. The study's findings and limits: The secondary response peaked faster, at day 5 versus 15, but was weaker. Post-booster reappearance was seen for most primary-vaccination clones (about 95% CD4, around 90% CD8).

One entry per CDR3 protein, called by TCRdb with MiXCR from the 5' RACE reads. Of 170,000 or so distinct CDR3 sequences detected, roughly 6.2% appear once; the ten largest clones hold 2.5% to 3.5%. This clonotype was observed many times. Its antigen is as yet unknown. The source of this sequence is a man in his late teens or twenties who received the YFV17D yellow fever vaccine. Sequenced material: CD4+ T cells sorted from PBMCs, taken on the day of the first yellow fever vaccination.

The CDR3: CASTPDRGNSPLHF. The CDR3 coding sequence is TGTGCCAGCACCCCAGACAGGGGGAATTCACCCCTCCACTTT. This sequence joins TRBV6-5 and TRBJ1-6, with 9 bases matching TRBD1. Per the germline V gene, CDR1 is MNHEY and CDR2 is SVGAGI. With 7 bases clipped from V and 7 bases from J, the junction kept 5 bases outside the gene matches. The CDR3 totals 14 residues.